Following are 5 T cell receptor beta chains from one sample sequenced in a study of T cells expressing NK-cell markers (dated by TCRdb to the early 2020s). The method behind the library was 5' RACE. TCRdb names Illumina HiSeq 2000 as the instrument used. TCRdb reprocessed the sequencing reads and holds a single record per CDR3 protein sequence, with no DNA. The table held for this sample gives a few hundred thousand distinct CDR3 sequences. The top ten hold roughly 3.6% of the sample. The sequencing sample was made of blood T cells: a sorted CD56 or NKG2C T cell subset, CD4+ or CD8+ T cells, or bulk PBMC T cells (not recorded which). Source of these receptors: a man younger than 35 in good health. Donor details come from another sample of the same person, matched by shared clones.

The V gene is TRBV7-9, the J gene TRBJ2-3; as DNA is missing, the TRBD1 call by TCRdb cannot be tested. The CDR3 is 14 residues long. The germline gives CDR1 SEHNR, CDR2 FQNEAQ (reference sequence). The CDR3 region is CASSLRQSTDTQYF. The complete variable domain, with remaining parts taken from reference TRBV7-9 and TRBJ2-3, reads DTGVSQNPRHKITKRGQNVTFRCDPISEHNRLYWYRQTLGQGPEFLTYFQNEAQLEKSRLLSDRFSAERPKGSFSTLEIQRTEQGDSAMYLCASSLRQSTDTQYFGPGTRLTVL.

This chain uses TRBV12-3 or TRBV12-4 with TRBJ2-5; TCRdb returns TRBD2, unconfirmable since there is no DNA. This CDR3 has 15 amino acids. The CDR3 spells CASSLPAGNQETQYF.

The chain uses TRBV5-1 and TRBJ2-3; the TCRdb D gene call, TRBD2, has no DNA to confirm it. This CDR3 has 17 residues. Germline V lookup: CDR1 SGHRS, CDR2 YFSETQ. CDR3 sequence: CASSRLAGGSLTDTQYF.

The chain combines TRBV12-3 or TRBV12-4 with TRBJ2-2; no DNA is available, so the TRBD1 call from TCRdb remains unchecked. CDR3 size: 16 residues. CDR3: CASSTRPLGGTGELFF.

The chain is built from TRBV7-2 and TRBJ2-7; the TCRdb call, TRBD1, lacks DNA for checking. The CDR3 has 16 amino acids. From germline, CDR1 is SGHTA and CDR2 FQGNSA. The CDR3 protein is CASSLGLSRGEDEQYF.